This section outlines one T cell receptor beta chain sequence together with its context. The antigen is not known. This entry comes from a study of T cells in Graves' hyperthyroidism and ophthalmopathy. Study in general: Peripheral blood samples were taken at initial diagnosis, prior to any treatment.

This CDR3 comprises 17 residues. V lost 5 bases, J lost 1 base, and 10 bases stayed unmatched. The germline CDR1 and CDR2 sequences are MNHNS and SASEGT. Researchers amplified the TCR beta CDR3 regions from RNA transcripts. The HTBI set primed first-round TCR CDR3 RT-PCR. Each CDR3 protein is one row after TCRdb ran MiXCR on the multiplex PCR reads. The sample carries 300,000 to 400,000 distinct CDR3 sequences, more than 12% recorded once. Points from the study as a whole: Blood also carried most thyroid clonotypes expanded above 0.001.

Specimen: blood. This chain connects TRBV6-1 to TRBJ2-2; TRBD1 aligns across 7 bases. This clonotype was obtained from a woman aged 30 to 39 with Graves' ophthalmopathy. CDR3 region: CASSRDRDSLNTGELFF. The DNA of the CDR3 is TGTGCCAGCAGTCGCGATCGGGACAGCCTGAACACCGGGGAGCTGTTTTTT.